These 17 T cell receptor beta chains came from one sample sequenced in a study of naive and memory T cell subsets. Alpha and beta constant region primers primed reverse transcription for blood and skin samples. TCRdb re-analysed the UMI-ligation and nested PCR reads in MiXCR, keeping a single row per CDR3 protein. The data hold 15,000 to 20,000 distinct CDR3 sequences, with about a tenth observed a single time. Documented treatment: skin biopsy from PPD injection site in Mantoux-positive individual. Cells were not sorted; total RNA input targeted roughly 1 to 1,100 ng. Sequenced material: skin, taken from a tuberculin skin test site. The receptors shown here come from an adult in good health.

This clonotype was recorded many times. The chain is built from TRBV5-4 and TRBJ2-7; D uncertain. The CDR3 spans 14 residues. CDR1 and CDR2 (germline): SGHNT, YYREEE (reference sequence). V dropped 7 bases and J dropped 5 bases, with 19 bases sitting between them. In DNA, the CDR3 is TGTGCCAGCCGAGCCTCAGGCGGATACGACGAGCAGTACTTC. Amino acids: CASRASGGYDEQYF. Full variable domain (missing parts from reference TRBV5-4 and TRBJ2-7): ETGVTQSPTHLIKTRGQQVTLRCSSQSGHNTVSWYQQALGQGPQFIFQYYREEENGRGNFPPRFSGLQFPNYSSELNVNALELDDSALYLCASRASGGYDEQYFGPGTRLTVT.

The chain has TRBV10-3 and TRBJ1-1; 7 bases agree with TRBD1. The J segment lost 2 bases and the V segment lost 7 bases, leaving 4 bases of the junction unmatched. Germline V gives CDR1 ENHRY, CDR2 SYGVKD. The CDR3 extends over 13 amino acids. CDR3 coding DNA: TGTGCCATCACCTGGGACAGTAACACTGAAGCTTTCTTT. Protein sequence: CAITWDSNTEAFF.

This clonotype appeared many times. This chain links TRBV14 with TRBJ2-2; 7 bases map to TRBD2. Germline values: CDR1 SGHDN, CDR2 FVKESK. V lost 1 base to trimming and J lost 7 bases; unmatched junction nucleotides: 9. The CDR3 has 16 residues. The CDR3 nucleotides are TGTGCCAGCAGCCAAGTTCGGCGGGAGACCGGCGGGGAGCTGTTTTTT. It is translated as CASSQVRRETGGELFF.

This clonotype was seen a few times. The gene calls are TRBV27 and TRBJ2-7; D may be TRBD1 (6 bases). Germline V CDR1 and CDR2: MNHEY, SMNVEV (reference sequence). The CDR3 totals 15 residues. Trimming pared 1 base from V and 1 base from J, leaving 11 bases between. CDR3 sequence: CASSLFLDSSYEQYF. CDR3 sequence (DNA): TGTGCCAGCAGTTTATTCCTGGACAGTTCCTACGAGCAGTACTTC.

This clonotype was detected ten times or more. J is TRBJ1-1 and V is TRBV4-3; D is unclear. From germline, CDR1 is LGHNA and CDR2 YSLEER. The V end lost 3 bases, the J end lost 1 base, and 12 bases lay between the germline ends. The CDR3 runs to 15 residues. CDR3 DNA sequence: TGCGCCAGCAGCCAGTATGAAGGCCGGAACACTGAAGCTTTCTTT. Protein: CASSQYEGRNTEAFF.

This sequence joins TRBV5-1 and TRBJ1-2; perhaps TRBD1 as D (6 bases). The germline gives CDR1 SGHRS, CDR2 YFSETQ. V lost 0 bases and J 6 bases, leaving 15 bases between the germline ends. The CDR3 length is 15 residues. The CDR3: CASSLEGQGSDGYTF. In nucleotides, the CDR3 is TGCGCCAGCAGCTTGGAGGGGCAGGGGTCGGATGGCTACACCTTC. Full variable domain (rest looked up from reference TRBV5-1 and TRBJ1-2): KAGVTQTPRYLIKTRGQQVTLSCSPISGHRSVSWYQQTPGQGLQFLFEYFSETQRNKGNFPGRFSGRQFSNSRSEMNVSTLELGDSALYLCASSLEGQGSDGYTFGSGTRLTVV.

This sequence joins TRBV27 and TRBJ1-1, with unresolved D. Germline V gives CDR1 MNHEY, CDR2 SMNVEV (reference sequence). The CDR3 sequence is 15 residues long. The V end lost 3 bases, the J end lost 0 bases, and 11 bases lay between the germline ends. CDR3 in DNA: TGTGCCAGCAGTTTTTCCACGACGGTGAACACTGAAGCTTTCTTT. Its protein product is CASSFSTTVNTEAFF.

This clonotype was found a few times. This rearrangement joins TRBV7-9 to TRBJ1-6; no clear D. The CDR3 contains 12 residues. Trimming left V 2 bases short and J 10 bases short, with 6 bases between. CDR1 is SEHNR and CDR2 is FQNEAQ in the germline V gene (reference sequence). The CDR3 DNA follows: TGTGCCAGCAGCTTACAAGGCTCACCCCTCCACTTT. It specifies CASSLQGSPLHF.

This clonotype was counted many times. This chain uses TRBV19 with TRBJ2-3, with TRBD1 matching 7 bases. The germline CDR1 and CDR2 sequences are LNHDA and SQIVND (reference sequence). The CDR3 is made up of 15 amino acids. The J segment lost 0 bases and the V segment lost 3 bases, leaving 3 bases of the junction unmatched. Written as DNA, the CDR3 is TGTGCCAGTAGTATCCGGGACAGCAGCACAGATACGCAGTATTTT. Protein: CASSIRDSSTDTQYF.

V usage is TRBV18 and J usage is TRBJ2-1; D may be TRBD1 (5 bases). Deletions cut 3 bases from V and 4 bases from J, with 10 bases between. The CDR3 is 14 residues long. The germline V gene encodes CDR1 KGHSH and CDR2 LQKENI. The CDR3 loop reads CASSPPSGYNEQFF. DNA for the CDR3: TGTGCCAGCTCACCCCCCTCAGGGTACAATGAGCAGTTCTTC.

This clonotype was found once. A much more abundant neighbour one base away suggests this may be a read error. V usage is TRBV28 and J usage is TRBJ2-1; TRBD1 agrees at 9 bases. Germline V CDR1 and CDR2: MDHEN, SYDVKM. The CDR3 is 15 amino acids. CDR3 region: CATSNPRDRANEQIF. CDR3 DNA sequence: TGTGCCACGTCTAACCCACGGGACAGGGCCAATGAGCAGATCTTC.

This clonotype showed up many times. The chain combines TRBV6-5 with TRBJ2-4, with a possible D match to TRBD1 (8 bases). Trimming stripped 6 bases from V and 5 bases from J, with 17 bases between. The CDR3 spans 15 residues. Germline lookup yields CDR1 MNHEY and CDR2 SVGAGI. The CDR3: CASRGRGTGENIQYF. The DNA for the CDR3 is TGTGCCAGCAGGGGGAGGGGGACAGGAGAAAACATTCAGTACTTC.

In this sample, this clonotype is medium-sized. The genes are TRBV28 and TRBJ2-3; possible D gene TRBD1, 5 bases. This CDR3 is built from 15 residues. V was trimmed by 2 bases and J by 0 bases, leaving 9 bases between them. Germline V gives CDR1 MDHEN, CDR2 SYDVKM. The CDR3 DNA follows: TGTGCCAGCAGTTTACCAGGGCCTAGCACAGATACGCAGTATTTT. Amino acid sequence: CASSLPGPSTDTQYF.

Within the sample, this clonotype is medium-sized. This chain joins TRBV3-1 and TRBJ2-3, with 10 bases matching TRBD2. The CDR3 has 19 residues. CDR1 and CDR2 from the germline V gene are LGHDT and YNNKEL (reference sequence). Losses at the gene ends were 0 bases for V and 5 bases for J; bases not matched to a gene: 14. The CDR3 here is CASSQDWALQRGGEDTQYF. The CDR3 nucleotides read TGTGCCAGCAGCCAAGATTGGGCCCTTCAGCGGGGGGGGGAAGATACGCAGTATTTT.

Remarks on this clonotype: Compared with germline, one end of the junction differs, possibly owing to a read error. The V and J genes are TRBV29-1 and TRBJ1-2, with 9 bases identical to TRBD1. CDR3 size: 12 residues. The germline CDR1 and CDR2 sequences are SQVTM and ANQGSEA. For the CDR3, the DNA is TGCAGCATCCGGGACAGGGCCTATGGCGACACCTTC. Its translation is CSIRDRAYGDTF.

This clonotype was seen more than once but under ten times. This chain joins TRBV2 and TRBJ2-5; a weak D match, TRBD1 (6 bases). CDR3 length equals 13 residues. Trimming removed 4 bases from V and 0 bases from J, with 6 bases in between. Germline lookup yields CDR1 SNHLY and CDR2 FYNNEI. The CDR3 DNA reads TGTGCCAGCAGTGGGGACAACCAAGAGACCCAGTACTTC. Translating it yields CASSGDNQETQYF.

This clonotype turned up a few times. The CDR3 is CATSRTGGTGELFF. The CDR3 DNA reads as TGTGCCACCAGTCGGACAGGGGGCACCGGGGAGCTGTTTTTT. The chain joins TRBV24-1 to TRBJ2-2; 10 positions agree with TRBD1. Germline CDR1 KGHDR, CDR2 SFDVKD. This CDR3 has 14 residues. J lost 4 bases, V lost 6 bases, and 1 base had no gene match.